One sample yielded the 3 T cell receptor beta chains listed below, sequenced in a study of CD8+ T cells in alopecia areata. Sequencing templates came from extracted RNA that was reverse transcribed into cDNA. Sequencing used immunoSEQ multiplex PCR; TCRdb keeps in-frame clones, though not all of them. The table shows 50,000 to 80,000 clones, with roughly 45% occurring only once. The material sequenced was NKG2D-low CD8+ T cells sorted from blood. The receptor set was obtained from a human donor with alopecia areata.

This chain connects TRBV9 to TRBJ2-7; D uncertain. The CDR3 runs 15 residues. Germline V gives CDR1 SGDLS, CDR2 YYNGEE. V lost 2 bases and J 3 bases, leaving 15 bases between the germline ends. CDR3 loop: CASSVGSSQLYEQYF. The DNA of the CDR3 is TGTGCCAGCAGCGTCGGCAGCTCCCAACTCTACGAGCAGTACTTC.

This clone appeared a few times. The chain couples TRBV7-9 to TRBJ1-1; the match to TRBD1 covers 7 bases. The CDR3 sequence is 12 residues long. Germline V gene data show CDR1 as SEHNR and CDR2 as FQNEAQ (reference sequence). V trimming: 5 bases; J trimming: 9 bases; junction bases outside the gene matches: 6. CDR3 protein: CASSGTDRKAFF. The CDR3 bases are TGTGCCAGCAGCGGGACGGACAGGAAAGCTTTCTTT.

V gene TRBV9 combines with J gene TRBJ2-1, with 9 nucleotides matching TRBD2. This CDR3 has 13 amino acids. Trimming removed 3 bases from V and 10 bases from J; junction bases left unmatched: 5. Germline-derived CDR1 and CDR2 are SGDLS and YYNGEE. The CDR3 DNA sequence: TGTGCCAGCAGCGATAGCGGGGGAGAAGAGCAGTTCTTC. It specifies CASSDSGGEEQFF.